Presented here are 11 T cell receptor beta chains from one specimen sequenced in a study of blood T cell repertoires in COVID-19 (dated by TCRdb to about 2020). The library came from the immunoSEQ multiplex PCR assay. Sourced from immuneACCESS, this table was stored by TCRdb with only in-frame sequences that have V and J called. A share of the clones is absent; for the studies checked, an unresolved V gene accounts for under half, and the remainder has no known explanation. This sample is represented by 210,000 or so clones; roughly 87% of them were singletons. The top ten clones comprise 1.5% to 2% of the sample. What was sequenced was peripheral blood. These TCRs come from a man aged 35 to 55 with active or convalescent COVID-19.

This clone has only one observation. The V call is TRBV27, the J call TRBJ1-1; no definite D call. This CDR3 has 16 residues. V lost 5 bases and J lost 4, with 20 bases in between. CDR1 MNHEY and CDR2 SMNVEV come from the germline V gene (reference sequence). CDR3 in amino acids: CASSPPPGREGTEAFF. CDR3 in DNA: TGTGCCAGCAGTCCACCCCCAGGCCGGGAGGGCACTGAAGCTTTCTTT.

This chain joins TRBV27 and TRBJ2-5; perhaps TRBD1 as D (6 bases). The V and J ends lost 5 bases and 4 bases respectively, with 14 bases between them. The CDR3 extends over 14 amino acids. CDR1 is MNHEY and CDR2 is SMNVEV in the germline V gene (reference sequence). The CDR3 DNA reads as TGTGCCAGCAGTCCACTCACAGGGTCAGAGACCCAGTACTTC. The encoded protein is CASSPLTGSETQYF.

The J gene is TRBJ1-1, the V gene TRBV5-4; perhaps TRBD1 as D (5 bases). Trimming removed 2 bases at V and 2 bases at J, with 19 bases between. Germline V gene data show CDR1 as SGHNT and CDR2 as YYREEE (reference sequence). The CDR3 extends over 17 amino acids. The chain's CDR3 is CASSFGGSGGYNTEAFF. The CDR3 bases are TGTGCCAGCAGCTTCGGGGGTTCTGGGGGGTATAACACTGAAGCTTTCTTT.

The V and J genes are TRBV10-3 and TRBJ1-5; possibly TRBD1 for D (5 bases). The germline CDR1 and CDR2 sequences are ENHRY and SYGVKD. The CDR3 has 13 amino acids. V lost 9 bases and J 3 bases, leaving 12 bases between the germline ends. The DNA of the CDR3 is TGTGCCATTAGGACGGGACTCAATCAGCCCCAGCATTTT. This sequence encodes CAIRTGLNQPQHF.

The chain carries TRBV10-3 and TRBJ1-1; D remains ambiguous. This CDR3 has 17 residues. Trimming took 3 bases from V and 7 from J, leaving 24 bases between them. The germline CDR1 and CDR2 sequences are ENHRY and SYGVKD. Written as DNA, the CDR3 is TGTGCCATCAGTGATCTATTAACCGGACTGATCCTTGGTGAAGCTTTCTTT. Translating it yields CAISDLLTGLILGEAFF.

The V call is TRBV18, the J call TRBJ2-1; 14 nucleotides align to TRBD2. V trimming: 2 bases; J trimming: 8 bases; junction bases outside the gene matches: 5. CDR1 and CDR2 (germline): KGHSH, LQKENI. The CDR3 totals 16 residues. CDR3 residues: CASSPFGLAGGHEQFF. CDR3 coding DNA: TGTGCCAGCTCACCATTCGGACTAGCGGGGGGTCATGAGCAGTTCTTC.

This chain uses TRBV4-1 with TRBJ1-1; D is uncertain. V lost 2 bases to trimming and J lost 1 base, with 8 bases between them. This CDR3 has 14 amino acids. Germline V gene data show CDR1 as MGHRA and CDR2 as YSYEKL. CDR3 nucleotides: TGCGCCAGCAGCCAACAACACACGAACACTGAAGCTTTCTTT. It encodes CASSQQHTNTEAFF.

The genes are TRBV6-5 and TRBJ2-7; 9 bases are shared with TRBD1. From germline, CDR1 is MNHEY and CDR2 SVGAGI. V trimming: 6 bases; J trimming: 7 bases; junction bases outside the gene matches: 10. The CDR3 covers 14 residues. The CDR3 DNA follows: TGTGCCAGCAGATCACAGGGGGCGGTTATGGAGCAGTACTTC. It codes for CASRSQGAVMEQYF.

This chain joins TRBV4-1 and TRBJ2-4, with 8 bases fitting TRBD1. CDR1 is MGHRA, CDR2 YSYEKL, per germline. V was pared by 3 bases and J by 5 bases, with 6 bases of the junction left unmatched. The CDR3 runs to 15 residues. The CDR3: CASSHVTGGENIQYF. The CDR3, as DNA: TGCGCCAGCAGCCATGTCACAGGGGGTGAAAACATTCAGTACTTC.

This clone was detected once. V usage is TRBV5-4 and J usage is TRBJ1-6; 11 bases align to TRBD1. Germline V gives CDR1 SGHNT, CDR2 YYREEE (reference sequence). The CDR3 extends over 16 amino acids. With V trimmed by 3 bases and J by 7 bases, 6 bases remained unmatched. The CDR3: CASSSGTGGLNSPLHF. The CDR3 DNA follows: TGTGCCAGCAGCTCAGGGACAGGGGGTCTAAATTCACCCCTCCACTTT.

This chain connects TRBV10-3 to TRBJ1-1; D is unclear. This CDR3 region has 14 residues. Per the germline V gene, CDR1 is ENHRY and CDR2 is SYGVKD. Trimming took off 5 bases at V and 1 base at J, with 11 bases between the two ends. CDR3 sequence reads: CAISLAATNTEAFF. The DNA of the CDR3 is TGTGCCATCAGTCTCGCAGCGACGAACACTGAAGCTTTCTTT.